This is a list of T cell receptor beta chains from one sample in a study of cytomegalovirus exposure and HLA in healthy donors. The repertoire was sequenced with immunoSEQ multiplex PCR; TCRdb's copy has only in-frame clones and lacks some. This table has about 120,000 clones, 70% to 80% appearing once. The sample taken for sequencing was PBMCs. These receptors all come from a female donor in good health and CMV-seronegative. CDR3s include the opening cysteine and the closing phenylalanine or tryptophan. Each record gives: J gene, V gene, CDR3 protein.

j_call: TRBJ1-5
v_call: TRBV28
cdr3_aa: CASSSPNQPQHF

j_call: TRBJ1-1
v_call: TRBV9
cdr3_aa: CASSVSGENTEAFF

j_call: TRBJ1-4
v_call: TRBV4-2
cdr3_aa: CASSQTGELYEKLFF

j_call: TRBJ2-1
v_call: TRBV9
cdr3_aa: CASSVEGGRGEQFF

j_call: TRBJ2-7
v_call: TRBV4-3
cdr3_aa: CASSQYRDISYEQYF

j_call: TRBJ2-3
v_call: TRBV5-1
cdr3_aa: CASSFVAGAGTDTQYF

j_call: TRBJ1-5
v_call: TRBV19
cdr3_aa: CASSIHRGGNQPQHF

j_call: TRBJ1-2
v_call: TRBV6-6
cdr3_aa: CASRRTGGSYGYTF

j_call: TRBJ2-1
v_call: TRBV7-3
cdr3_aa: CASSLNRHNNEQFF

j_call: TRBJ1-1
v_call: TRBV6-6
cdr3_aa: CASSPTGTEAFF

j_call: TRBJ1-2
v_call: TRBV27
cdr3_aa: CASRPSPGSIYGYTF

j_call: TRBJ2-3
v_call: TRBV5-4
cdr3_aa: CASSGQRGTDTQYF

j_call: TRBJ1-4
v_call: TRBV7-6
cdr3_aa: CASSPNEDKLFF

j_call: TRBJ2-1
v_call: TRBV4-2
cdr3_aa: CASSQEVRAAPPRDEQFF

j_call: TRBJ2-1
v_call: TRBV2
cdr3_aa: CASSETLTSFSPSGNEQFF

j_call: TRBJ2-2
v_call: TRBV19
cdr3_aa: CASSGRQGEYGELFF